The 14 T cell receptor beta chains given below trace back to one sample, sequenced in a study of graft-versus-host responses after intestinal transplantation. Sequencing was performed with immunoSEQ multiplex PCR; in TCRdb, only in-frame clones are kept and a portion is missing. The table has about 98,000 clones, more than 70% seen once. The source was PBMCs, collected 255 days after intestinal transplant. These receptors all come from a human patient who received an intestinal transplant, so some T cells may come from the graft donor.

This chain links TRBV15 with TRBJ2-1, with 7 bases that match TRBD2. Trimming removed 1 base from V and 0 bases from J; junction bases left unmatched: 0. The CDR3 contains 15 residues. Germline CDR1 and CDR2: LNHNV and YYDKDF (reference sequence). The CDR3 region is CATSRVAGSYNEQFF. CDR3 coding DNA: TGTGCCACCAGCAGAGTAGCGGGCTCCTACAATGAGCAGTTCTTC. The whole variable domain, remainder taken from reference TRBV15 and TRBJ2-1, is DAMVIQNPRYQVTQFGKPVTLSCSQTLNHNVMYWYQQKSSQAPKLLFHYYDKDFNNEADTPDNFQSRRPNTSFCFLDIRSPGLGDTAMYLCATSRVAGSYNEQFFGPGTRLTVL.

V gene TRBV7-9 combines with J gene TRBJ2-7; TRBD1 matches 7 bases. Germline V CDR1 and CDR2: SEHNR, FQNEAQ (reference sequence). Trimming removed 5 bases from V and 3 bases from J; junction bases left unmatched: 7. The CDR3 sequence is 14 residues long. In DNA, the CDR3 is TGTGCCAGCAGCCCCATGGACAGGTACTACGAGCAGTACGTC. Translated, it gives CASSPMDRYYEQYV.

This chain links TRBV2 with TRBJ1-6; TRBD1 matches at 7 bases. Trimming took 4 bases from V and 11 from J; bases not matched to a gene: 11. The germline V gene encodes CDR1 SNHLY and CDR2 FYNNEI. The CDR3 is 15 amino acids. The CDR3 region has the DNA TGTGCCAGCAGTGTCCAAGACAGGGAAAGTACACCCCTCCACTTT. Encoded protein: CASSVQDRESTPLHF.

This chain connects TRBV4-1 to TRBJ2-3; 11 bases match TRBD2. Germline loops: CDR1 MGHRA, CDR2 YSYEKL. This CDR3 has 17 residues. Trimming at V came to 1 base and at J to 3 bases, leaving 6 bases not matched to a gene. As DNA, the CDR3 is TGCGCCAGCAGCCAAGGTAGCGGGGGGGCCCGTACAGATACGCAGTATTTT. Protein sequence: CASSQGSGGARTDTQYF.

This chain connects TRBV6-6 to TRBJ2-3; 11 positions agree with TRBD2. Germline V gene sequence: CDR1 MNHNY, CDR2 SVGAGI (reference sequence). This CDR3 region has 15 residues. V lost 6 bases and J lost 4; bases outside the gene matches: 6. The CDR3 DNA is TGTGCCAGCAGGACTAGCGGGGTTGGGGCAGATACGCAGTATTTT. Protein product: CASRTSGVGADTQYF.

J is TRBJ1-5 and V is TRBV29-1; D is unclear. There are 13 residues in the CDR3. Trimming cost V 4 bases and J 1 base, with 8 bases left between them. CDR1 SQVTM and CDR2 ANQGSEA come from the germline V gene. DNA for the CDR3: TGCAGCGTTGGGGGAGGGAGCAATCAGCCCCAGCATTTT. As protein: CSVGGGSNQPQHF.

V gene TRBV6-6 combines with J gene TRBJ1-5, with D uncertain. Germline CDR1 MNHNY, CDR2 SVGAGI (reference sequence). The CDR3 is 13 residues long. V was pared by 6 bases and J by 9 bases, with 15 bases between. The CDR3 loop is CASSLPDGPPQHF. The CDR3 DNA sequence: TGTGCCAGCAGCTTACCTGACGGTCCGCCCCAGCATTTT.

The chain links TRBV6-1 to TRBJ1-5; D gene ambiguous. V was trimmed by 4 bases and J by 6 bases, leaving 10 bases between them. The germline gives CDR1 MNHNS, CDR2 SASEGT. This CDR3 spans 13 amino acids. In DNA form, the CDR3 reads TGTGCCAGCAGTGGGGCGTATGGTCAGCCCCAGCATTTT. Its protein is CASSGAYGQPQHF.

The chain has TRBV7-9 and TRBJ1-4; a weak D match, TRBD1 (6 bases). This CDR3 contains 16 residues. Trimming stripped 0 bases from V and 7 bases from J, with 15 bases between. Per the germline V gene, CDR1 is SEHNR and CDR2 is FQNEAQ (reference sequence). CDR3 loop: CASSLANQGRFEKLFF. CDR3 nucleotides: TGTGCCAGCAGCTTAGCGAACCAGGGGAGATTTGAAAAACTGTTTTTT.

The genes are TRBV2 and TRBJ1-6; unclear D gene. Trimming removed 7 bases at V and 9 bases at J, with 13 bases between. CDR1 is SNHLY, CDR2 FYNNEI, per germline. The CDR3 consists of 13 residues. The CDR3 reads CASNPGMSSPLHF. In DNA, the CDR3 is TGTGCCAGCAATCCGGGCATGAGTTCACCCCTCCACTTT.

CDR3 protein: CSVDRPQETQYF. CDR3 nucleotide sequence: TGCAGCGTTGATCGTCCACAAGAGACCCAGTACTTC. The chain uses TRBV29-1 and TRBJ2-5, with no clear D. In germline, CDR1 is SQVTM, CDR2 ANQGSEA. V gave up 3 bases and J gave up 2 bases, with 7 bases separating them. This CDR3 contains 12 residues.

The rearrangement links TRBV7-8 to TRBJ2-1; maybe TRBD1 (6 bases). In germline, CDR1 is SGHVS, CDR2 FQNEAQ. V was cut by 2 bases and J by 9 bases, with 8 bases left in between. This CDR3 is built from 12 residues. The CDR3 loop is CASSLQGFEQFF. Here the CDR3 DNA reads TGTGCCAGCAGCTTACAGGGGTTTGAGCAGTTCTTC.

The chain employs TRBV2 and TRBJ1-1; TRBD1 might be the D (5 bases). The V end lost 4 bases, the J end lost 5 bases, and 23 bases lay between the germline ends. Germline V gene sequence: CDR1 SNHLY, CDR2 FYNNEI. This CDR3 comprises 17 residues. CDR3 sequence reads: CASSVSRQWGRGTEAFF. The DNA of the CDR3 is TGTGCCAGCAGTGTGAGCCGACAGTGGGGCAGAGGAACTGAAGCTTTCTTT.

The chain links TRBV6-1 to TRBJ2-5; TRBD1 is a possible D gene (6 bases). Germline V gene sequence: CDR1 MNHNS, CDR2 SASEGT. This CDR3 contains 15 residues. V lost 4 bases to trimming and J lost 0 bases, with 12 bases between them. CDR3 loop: CASSVETGNQETQYF. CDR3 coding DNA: TGTGCCAGCAGTGTAGAGACAGGCAACCAAGAGACCCAGTACTTC.